The text below deals with one T cell receptor (beta chain). Its antigen is not yet known. No qualities accompany the bases; no much larger clone lies one base away. This entry is derived from a study of blood T cell repertoires in COVID-19 (dated by TCRdb to the early 2020s). For the study in its entirety: Collaborator samples came from the United States, Italy and Spain and covered acute and convalescent phases of COVID-19. The repertoires were released in a freely available public database meant as a resource for research on the immune response to SARS-CoV-2. Deeply sampled blood TCRbeta repertoires from subjects exposed to, actively infected with, or recovered from COVID-19 were included in the dataset. Nearly every sample came with metadata listing a de-identified subject ID, COVID-19 status, age in years and sex. The prospective study material was composed of cDNA or gDNA derived from T cells, B-cell-depleted T cells, or PBMCs. Where HLA class I and class II types were available, the types were taken from metadata supplied by the sample provider, not from assay-based typing. Samples were obtained from the ongoing ImmuneRACE study (first 160 participants) and from about 1,300 subjects provided by 6 global collaborators. Summary of the overall study and its limitations: The amount of clinical and demographic metadata varied by source and participant and was provided uncurated.

TCRbeta CDR3 regions were amplified from genomic DNA by means of the immunoSEQ Assay, a bias-controlled multiplex PCR. The published analysis was carried out like this. The number of nucleated cells in each sample was estimated by amplification of reference gene primers within the assay. To quantify the absolute abundance of each unique TCRbeta CDR3 rearrangement, sequence reads were collapsed and filtered. For each sample, productive Simpson clonality was calculated by taking the square root of Simpson's diversity index across productive rearrangements. The immuneACCESS repertoire file appears here via TCRdb, limited to in-frame rearrangements. These files lack a portion of the clones; in checked studies, under half of the deficit traces to unresolved V genes, and the cause of the others is not known. D and trimming were read from the DNA, whereas the V and J calls and clone size are those reported in that table. This sample is represented by around 200,000 clones; 65% to 85% of them were singletons. The top ten clones comprise 3.2% of the sample.

Participants in the prospective study were aged about 18 to 89 years, lived in some 24 United States geographic areas, and enrolled through a virtual design. Cohort assignment in the prospective study relied on participant-reported clinical history from a screening survey and a study questionnaire. Recovered participants in ImmuneRACE Cohort 3 were defined as having two consecutive negative NP/OP PCR tests, clearance from a healthcare professional, or resolution of symptoms. Each participant in the prospective study had whole blood, serum and a nasopharyngeal or oropharyngeal swab collected by mobile phlebotomists. Participants in the prospective study had the option to provide additional blood draws and questionnaires over a roughly two-month period. Before DNA extraction, prospective study blood samples were shipped either frozen or at room temperature. Trimming at the junction amounts to 3 bases on V and 0 bases on J, and the germline ends lie 6 bases apart. The CDR3 runs 14 residues from the cysteine to the phenylalanine. The DNA shown is the 42-base CDR3, in frame from base 1. CDR1 and CDR2, per the germline V gene (reference sequence), are LNHDA and SQIVND.

The chain couples TRBV19 to TRBJ1-3; the D region possibly corresponds to TRBD1 (6 bases align). The sequenced sample consisted of PBMCs or T cells enriched from blood (not recorded which). The TCR originated in a woman under 40 who had recovered from COVID-19. The CDR3 amino acid sequence is: CASSMGHSGNTIYF. The sequence in DNA is TGTGCCAGTAGTATGGGACACTCTGGAAACACCATATATTTT.